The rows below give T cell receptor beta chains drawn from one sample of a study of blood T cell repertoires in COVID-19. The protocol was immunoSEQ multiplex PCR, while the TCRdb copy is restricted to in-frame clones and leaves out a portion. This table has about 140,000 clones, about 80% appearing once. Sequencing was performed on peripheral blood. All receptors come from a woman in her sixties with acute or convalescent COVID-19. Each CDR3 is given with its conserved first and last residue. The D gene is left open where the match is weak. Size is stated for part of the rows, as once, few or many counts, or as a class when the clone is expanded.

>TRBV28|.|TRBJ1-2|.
CASSFPGGAGTF
TGTGCCAGCAGTTTCCCGGGGGGCGCTGGTACCTTC
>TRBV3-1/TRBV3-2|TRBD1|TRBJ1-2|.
CASSQGQGDGYTF
TGTGCCAGCAGCCAAGGACAGGGGGATGGCTACACCTTC
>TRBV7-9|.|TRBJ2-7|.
CASSSPSGVSYEQYF
TGTGCCAGCAGCTCCCCCTCGGGGGTCTCCTACGAGCAGTACTTC
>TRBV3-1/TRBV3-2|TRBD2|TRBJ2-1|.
CASSPAGTGTSGRITNEQFF
TGTGCCAGCAGCCCCGCCGGCACCGGGACTAGCGGGAGGATTACCAATGAGCAGTTCTTC
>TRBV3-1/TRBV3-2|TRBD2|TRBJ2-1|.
CASSQDSGLGPNEQFF
TGTGCCAGCAGCCAAGATAGCGGACTAGGTCCCAATGAGCAGTTCTTC
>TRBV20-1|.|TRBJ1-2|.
CSAEGNYGYTF
TGCAGCGCGGAGGGCAACTATGGCTACACCTTC
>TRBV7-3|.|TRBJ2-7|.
CASSLGLSYEQYF
TGTGCCAGCAGCCTCGGACTTTCCTACGAGCAGTACTTC
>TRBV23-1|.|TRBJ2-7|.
CASSQAPGCDEQYF
TGCGCCAGCAGTCAAGCCCCGGGGTGCGACGAGCAGTACTTC
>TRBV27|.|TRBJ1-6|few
CASSWQVGNSPLHF
TGTGCCAGCAGTTGGCAGGTTGGAAATTCACCCCTCCACTTT
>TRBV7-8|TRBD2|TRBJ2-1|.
CASSALIAGGYNEQFF
TGTGCCAGCAGCGCGCTTATAGCGGGAGGTTACAATGAGCAGTTCTTC
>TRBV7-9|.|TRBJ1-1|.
CASSLEARGEAFF
TGTGCCAGCAGCTTAGAGGCCCGGGGTGAAGCTTTCTTT
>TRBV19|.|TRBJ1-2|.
CASSNSRSYGYTF
TGTGCCAGTAGTAACTCAAGAAGCTATGGCTACACCTTC
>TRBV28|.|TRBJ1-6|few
CASSLLARNPSPLHF
TGTGCCAGCAGTTTATTGGCCAGGAACCCTTCACCCCTCCACTTT
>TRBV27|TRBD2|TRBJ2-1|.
CASSSYPRTSGYYNEQFF
TGTGCCAGCAGTTCTTACCCCCGGACTAGCGGTTACTACAATGAGCAGTTCTTC
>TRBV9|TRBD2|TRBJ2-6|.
CASSGGLAGVAGANVLTF
TGTGCCAGCAGCGGAGGACTAGCGGGAGTGGCTGGGGCCAACGTCCTGACTTTC